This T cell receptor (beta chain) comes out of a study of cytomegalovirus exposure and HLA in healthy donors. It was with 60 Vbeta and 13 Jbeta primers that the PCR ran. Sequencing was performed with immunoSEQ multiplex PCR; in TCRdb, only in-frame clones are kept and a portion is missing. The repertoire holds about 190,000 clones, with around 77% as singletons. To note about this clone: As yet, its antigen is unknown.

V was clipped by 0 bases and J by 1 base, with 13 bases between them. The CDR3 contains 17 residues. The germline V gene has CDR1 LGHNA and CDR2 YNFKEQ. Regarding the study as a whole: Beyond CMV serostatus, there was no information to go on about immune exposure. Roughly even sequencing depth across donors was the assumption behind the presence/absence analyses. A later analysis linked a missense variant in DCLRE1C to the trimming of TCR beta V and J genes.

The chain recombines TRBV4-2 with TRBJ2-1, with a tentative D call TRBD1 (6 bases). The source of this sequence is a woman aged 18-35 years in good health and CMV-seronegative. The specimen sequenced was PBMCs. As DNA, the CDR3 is TGTGCCAGCAGCCAAGAAACCGACAGGCCTTCCTACAATGAGCAGTTCTTC. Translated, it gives CASSQETDRPSYNEQFF.